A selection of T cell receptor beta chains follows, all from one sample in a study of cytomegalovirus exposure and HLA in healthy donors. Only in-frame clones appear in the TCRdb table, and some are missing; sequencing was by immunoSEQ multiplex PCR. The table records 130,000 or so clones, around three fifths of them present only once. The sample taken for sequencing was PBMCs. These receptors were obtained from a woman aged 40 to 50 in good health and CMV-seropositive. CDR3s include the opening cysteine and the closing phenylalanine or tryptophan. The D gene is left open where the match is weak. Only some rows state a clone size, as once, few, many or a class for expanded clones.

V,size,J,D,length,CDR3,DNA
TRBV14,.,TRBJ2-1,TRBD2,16,CASSHLGTSSYNEQFF,TGTGCCAGCAGCCACCTCGGGACTAGCTCCTACAATGAGCAGTTCTTC
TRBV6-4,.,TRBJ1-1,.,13,CASSVTQQSEAFF,TGTGCCAGCAGTGTTACCCAACAGAGTGAAGCTTTCTTT
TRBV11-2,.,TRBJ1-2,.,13,CASSLDGQDGYTF,TGTGCCAGCAGCTTAGATGGGCAGGATGGCTACACCTTC
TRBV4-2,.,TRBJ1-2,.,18,CASSQEPNMGGKEGGYTF,TGTGCCAGCAGCCAAGAACCGAACATGGGTGGGAAGGAGGGTGGCTACACCTTC
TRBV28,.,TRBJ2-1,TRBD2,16,CATLSLREGLYNEQFF,TGTGCCACCCTAAGCCTCCGGGAGGGCCTTTACAATGAGCAGTTCTTC
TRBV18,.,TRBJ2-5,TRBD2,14,CASSPGLAGDTQYF,TGTGCCAGCTCACCAGGACTAGCGGGAGACACCCAGTACTTC
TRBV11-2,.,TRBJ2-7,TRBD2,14,CASSLAGRAREQYF,TGTGCCAGCAGCTTAGCGGGGAGGGCGAGAGAGCAGTACTTC
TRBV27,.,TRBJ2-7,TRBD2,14,CASSPSGPSYEQCF,TGTGCCAGCAGCCCTAGCGGGCCCTCCTACGAGCAGTGCTTC
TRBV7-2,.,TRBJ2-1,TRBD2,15,CASSLKASGSSEQFF,TGTGCCAGCAGCTTAAAGGCTAGCGGGAGTAGTGAGCAGTTCTTC
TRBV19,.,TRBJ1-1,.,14,CASSITGLNTEAFF,TGTGCCAGTAGTATTACAGGTCTGAACACTGAAGCTTTCTTT
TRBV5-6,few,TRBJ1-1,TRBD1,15,CASSLAGTGNTEAFF,TGTGCCAGCAGCTTGGCCGGGACAGGGAACACTGAAGCTTTCTTT
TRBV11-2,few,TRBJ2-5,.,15,CASSLVIADQETQYF,TGTGCCAGCAGCCTGGTCATCGCAGACCAAGAGACCCAGTACTTC
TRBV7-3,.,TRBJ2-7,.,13,CASSDTPRGEQYF,TGTGCCAGCAGTGATACCCCCCGGGGGGAGCAGTACTTC
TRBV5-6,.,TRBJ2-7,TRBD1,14,CASISTGESYEQYF,TGTGCCAGCATCTCGACAGGGGAGTCCTACGAGCAGTACTTC
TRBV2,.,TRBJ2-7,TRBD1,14,CASRGTGESYEQYF,TGTGCCAGCAGGGGGACAGGGGAGTCCTACGAGCAGTACTTC
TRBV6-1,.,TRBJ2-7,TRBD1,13,CASTGQVAYEQYF,TGTGCCAGCACTGGACAGGTAGCCTACGAGCAGTACTTC
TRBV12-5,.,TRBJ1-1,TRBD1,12,CASGLVQGEAFF,TGTGCTAGTGGTTTGGTACAGGGGGAAGCTTTCTTT